A single sample gave rise to the 19 T cell receptor beta chains below, sequenced in a study of shared clonotypes between healthy human individuals. Assay: immunoSEQ multiplex PCR; the TCRdb copy retains only in-frame clones and omits some. The profile shows roughly 1 million clones, approximately 80% of them singletons. Material for sequencing was memory CD4+ T cells from PBMCs. Subset indicated: CD45RA-negative fraction. Every receptor here comes from a man between 18 and 35 years old in good health. Some clones in this sample may be carry-over from other donors' samples.

Notes on this clone: The same CDR3 arises from other DNA sequences in this sample as well. This rearrangement joins TRBV7-9 to TRBJ2-2, with D uncertain. Trimming stripped 5 bases from V and 0 bases from J, with 7 bases between. This CDR3 spans 14 amino acids. Germline loops: CDR1 SEHNR, CDR2 FQNEAQ (reference sequence). This CDR3 reads CASSPRTNTGELFF. For the CDR3, the DNA is TGTGCCAGCAGCCCCCGCACGAACACCGGGGAGCTGTTTTTT.

This clone has only one observation. The CDR3 nucleotides read TGTGCCATCAAAGAGGGAGGGGCCGAGCAGTACTTC. This gives the protein CAIKEGGAEQYF. The rearrangement links TRBV10-3 to TRBJ2-7; 7 bases map to TRBD2. The V gene's germline CDR1 is ENHRY and CDR2 SYGVKD. Trimming removed 7 bases from V and 6 bases from J; junction bases left unmatched: 6. The CDR3 is made up of 12 amino acids.

Of note for this clone: The sample holds other DNA sequences that translate to the same CDR3. The chain joins TRBV18 to TRBJ2-1, with 13 bases fitting TRBD2. CDR3 length equals 15 residues. CDR1 is KGHSH, CDR2 LQKENI, per germline. Trimming took 4 bases from V and 7 from J; bases not matched to a gene: 4. CDR3 in amino acids: CASSRGLAGDNEQFF. The CDR3 DNA reads TGTGCCAGCTCACGAGGACTAGCGGGAGATAATGAGCAGTTCTTC.

The chain uses TRBV5-1 and TRBJ1-4; 11 bases are a match to TRBD1. The CDR3 extends over 18 amino acids. V shed 0 bases and J 8 bases; nucleotides not matched to a gene: 12. Germline V gives CDR1 SGHRS, CDR2 YFSETQ. CDR3 coding DNA: TGCGCCAGCAGCTTGGGGACAGGGGGCGTTTCAGGTTGGGAAAAACTGTTTTTT. Its translation is CASSLGTGGVSGWEKLFF.

The V call is TRBV7-9, the J call TRBJ2-1; 8 bases match TRBD2. Germline trimming cut 5 bases from V and 1 base from J; bases unmatched to any gene: 10. The CDR3 is 17 amino acids. Germline V CDR1 and CDR2: SEHNR, FQNEAQ (reference sequence). The CDR3 sequence is CASSPGSGLVSYNEQFF. CDR3 bases: TGTGCCAGCAGCCCCGGTTCGGGACTAGTATCCTACAATGAGCAGTTCTTC. Supplemented by reference TRBV7-9 and TRBJ2-1, the full variable domain reads DTGVSQNPRHKITKRGQNVTFRCDPISEHNRLYWYRQTLGQGPEFLTYFQNEAQLEKSRLLSDRFSAERPKGSFSTLEIQRTEQGDSAMYLCASSPGSGLVSYNEQFFGPGTRLTVL.

With respect to this clone: Other DNA sequences in this specimen translate into the identical CDR3. This chain joins TRBV7-2 and TRBJ1-2; 9 nucleotides align to TRBD1. V gave up 1 base and J gave up 7 bases; unmatched junction bases: 1. The CDR3 runs 13 residues. Germline V gives CDR1 SGHTA, CDR2 FQGNSA. The CDR3 here is CASSLDRGPGYTF. The CDR3, as DNA: TGTGCCAGCAGCTTAGACAGGGGGCCTGGCTACACCTTC.

The chain is built from TRBV28 and TRBJ2-6, with a weak D call TRBD1 (5 bases). This CDR3 is built from 15 residues. V shed 6 bases and J shed 2 bases, with 11 bases lying between them. Germline CDR1 and CDR2: MDHEN and SYDVKM. DNA of the CDR3: TGTGCCAGCAGACAGGAGATTGCTGGGGCCAACGTCCTGACTTTC. Translation gives CASRQEIAGANVLTF.

The chain carries TRBV6-5 and TRBJ1-1; 7 positions agree with TRBD1. The V segment lost 2 bases and the J segment 6 bases; nucleotides outside the gene matches: 0. The CDR3 covers 12 residues. CDR1 is MNHEY and CDR2 is SVGAGI in the germline V gene. The CDR3, as DNA: TGTGCCAGCAGTTACAGGGGGCCTGAAGCTTTCTTT. Encoded protein: CASSYRGPEAFF.

The chain recombines TRBV2 with TRBJ1-1, with D unresolved. The CDR3 sequence is 13 residues long. Trimming cost V 5 bases and J 0 bases, with 7 bases left between them. Per germline, CDR1 SNHLY and CDR2 FYNNEI. CDR3 residues: CASSSELNTEAFF. The DNA of the CDR3 is TGTGCCAGCAGTTCAGAGTTGAACACTGAAGCTTTCTTT.

This chain uses TRBV25-1 with TRBJ1-5; possibly TRBD1 for D (5 bases). The germline gives CDR1 MGHDK, CDR2 SYGVNS. With 3 bases removed from V and 1 base from J, the gap between germline ends came to 7 bases. CDR3 length: 14 amino acids. CDR3 coding DNA: TGTGCCAGCAGTGAGGGGCAGAGCAATCAGCCCCAGCATTTT. It encodes CASSEGQSNQPQHF.

This chain joins TRBV28 and TRBJ2-5, with TRBD1 matching over 9 bases. The CDR3 has 14 amino acids. V shed 4 bases and J 8 bases; nucleotides not matched to a gene: 8. Per the germline V gene, CDR1 is MDHEN and CDR2 is SYDVKM. CDR3 residues: CASSSPGQGQTQYF. CDR3 coding DNA: TGTGCCAGCAGTTCCCCGGGACAGGGCCAAACCCAGTACTTC. Looking up the rest from reference TRBV28 and TRBJ2-5 gives the full variable domain: DVKVTQSSRYLVKRTGEKVFLECVQDMDHENMFWYRQDPGLGLRLIYFSYDVKMKEKGDIPEGYSVSREKKERFSLILESASTNQTSMYLCASSSPGQGQTQYFGPGTRLLVL.

V gene TRBV11-2 combines with J gene TRBJ2-1, with D unclear. Germline assignment: CDR1 SGHAT and CDR2 FQNNGV. The V gene lost 1 base and the J gene lost 2 bases, with 9 bases spanning the gap. CDR3 length: 15 amino acids. The CDR3, as DNA: TGTGCCAGCAGCTTAGCGGATCCAACCTACAATGAGCAGTTCTTC. It yields the protein CASSLADPTYNEQFF.

The chain couples TRBV6-1 to TRBJ1-1, with 9 bases matching TRBD1. The junction had 8 bases not matched to a gene; V was cut back by 5 bases and J by 7 bases. Germline V gives CDR1 MNHNS, CDR2 SASEGT. The CDR3 length is 14 residues. DNA for the CDR3: TGTGCCAGCAGTTTACCTACAGGGGGCCGTGAAGCTTTCTTT. This sequence encodes CASSLPTGGREAFF.

The V call is TRBV7-2, the J call TRBJ2-1; D unresolved. Looked up from germline, CDR1 is SGHTA and CDR2 is FQGNSA. The CDR3 extends over 16 amino acids. Deletions cut 0 bases from V and 0 bases from J, with 9 bases between. The CDR3 bases are TGTGCCAGCAGCTTAGCTCAGGACCCCTCCTACAATGAGCAGTTCTTC. Translated: CASSLAQDPSYNEQFF.

The rearrangement uses TRBV5-4 and TRBJ2-3, with D maybe TRBD1 (5 bases). Germline CDR1 reads SGHNT; CDR2 reads YYREEE (reference sequence). Trimming left V 2 bases short and J 6 bases short, with 13 bases between. This CDR3 comprises 14 residues. The CDR3 DNA sequence: TGTGCCAGCAGCTTAGACAGATACGCTGATACGCAGTATTTT. Translating gives CASSLDRYADTQYF. Supplemented by reference TRBV5-4 and TRBJ2-3, the full variable domain reads ETGVTQSPTHLIKTRGQQVTLRCSSQSGHNTVSWYQQALGQGPQFIFQYYREEENGRGNFPPRFSGLQFPNYSSELNVNALELDDSALYLCASSLDRYADTQYFGPGTRLTVL.

The J gene is TRBJ2-5, the V gene TRBV6-1; 9 bases align to TRBD2. The CDR3 sequence is 13 residues long. Germline lookup yields CDR1 MNHNS and CDR2 SASEGT. V gave up 2 bases and J gave up 9 bases; unmatched junction bases: 4. CDR3 sequence (DNA): TGTGCCAGCAGTGAATTGGGCGGGGGGGCCCAGTACTTC. This codes for CASSELGGGAQYF.

This rearrangement joins TRBV6-9 to TRBJ2-3, with D unclear. The CDR3 has 17 residues. In germline, CDR1 is MNHGY, CDR2 SVAAGI. V shed 4 bases and J shed 0 bases, with 17 bases lying between them. The CDR3 region is CASSSYPDPESTDTQYF. The CDR3 coding sequence is TGTGCCAGCAGTTCCTATCCCGACCCGGAGAGCACAGATACGCAGTATTTT.

J is TRBJ2-2 and V is TRBV7-3, with D unresolved. Germline V CDR1 and CDR2: SGHTA, FQGTGA. This CDR3 spans 13 amino acids. The V and J ends lost 1 base and 1 base respectively, with 1 base between them. This CDR3 is CASSLKNTGELFF. For the CDR3, the DNA is TGTGCCAGCAGCTTAAAGAACACCGGGGAGCTGTTTTTT.

This clone has a single count. The J gene is TRBJ2-3, the V gene TRBV27; TRBD1 might be the D (6 bases). The CDR3 is made up of 13 amino acids. CDR1 and CDR2 (germline): MNHEY, SMNVEV (reference sequence). V lost 10 bases and J 3 bases, leaving 14 bases between the germline ends. The DNA for the CDR3 is TGTGCCATCTCCAGGGGTCTTACAGATACGCAGTATTTT. This codes for CAISRGLTDTQYF.